This TCR beta chain was retrieved from a study of T-cell memory formation after mild COVID-19. From the 5' RACE reads, TCRdb called clonotypes with MiXCR, one entry per CDR3 protein. Of fewer than 350,000 distinct CDR3 sequences listed, 13% to 15% are singletons. The sample was PBMCs or a T cell subset sorted from them (not recorded which). This receptor was identified in a man between 18 and 35 years old who had mild COVID-19 (a few samples of this study predate the infection). Cell type and time point are not known.

The CDR3 spells CASSYSAGNEQFF. The CDR3 bases are TGTGCCAGCAGTTACTCTGCGGGGAATGAGCAGTTCTTC. The V gene is TRBV6-6, the J gene TRBJ2-1; D may be TRBD2 (6 bases). CDR3 size: 13 residues. Germline loops: CDR1 MNHNY, CDR2 SVGAGI (reference sequence). The ends were cut back, 0 bases at V and 7 bases at J, with 7 bases in the middle.